The entry below gives a single TCR beta chain sequence along with its context. This clonotype was observed at least ten times. Its target antigen remains unknown. Base-call qualities are not available, and no considerably larger clone is one nucleotide away. These data are taken from a study of prognosis after radiotherapy for stage I lung cancer (dated by TCRdb to the early 2020s). A note on the overall study: Between early 2018 and January 2019, about 20 stage I NSCLC patients were enrolled in Nanjing, China. Of the enrolled patients, some 14 had newly diagnosed primary stage I lung tumors, while roughly 5 had oligometastatic NSCLC following surgical resection of the primary tumor. All patients were regarded as medically inoperable, because of comorbidities in more than ten patients and refusal of surgery in several patients. The cohort comprised 13 men and five or six women with a median age of around 73 years, ranging from roughly 53 to 84 years. Squamous cell carcinoma histology was identified in 7 or 8 patients, and adenocarcinoma histology was identified in under 15 patients. Using image-guided IMRT or VMAT, SBRT was delivered in 3 to 5 fractions at a biologically effective dose of at least 100 Gy. Concurrent therapy was not administered to any patient alongside SBRT. Distant metastases were developed by four of the 19 patients after SBRT, at a median of 7 months, whereas no significant progression was observed in the other 15 patients. Peripheral blood TCR beta repertoires were profiled in stage I NSCLC patients before and after stereotactic body radiotherapy, and the repertoires were related to distant failure. A total of roughly 38 blood samples from roughly 20 patients were sequenced, with one sample obtained before and one obtained after SBRT for each patient.

Two rounds of multiplex PCR were used to amplify the TCR beta CDR3 region from genomic DNA. In the first round of PCR, primers specific to each TRBV and TRBJ gene were used, and the primer sequences are filed in Chinese patent CN105087789A. The second PCR round used universal primers. The Roche High Pure PCR Template Preparation Kit was used to extract genomic DNA from the frozen PBMCs. An Illumina HiSeq 3000 was used to sequence the libraries paired-end with 151 bp reads. On the authors' methods: CutAdapt was used to remove raw reads lacking the multiplex PCR primer sequences. PEAR was used to merge high-quality paired reads into contigs. MiXCR assigned TRB V, D and J gene segments to each contig by aligning to reference sequences. To remove sequencing errors, CDR3 sequences were clustered according to base quality and sequence similarity. Shannon entropy, normalized by the natural log of the productive TCR sequence number, served as the measure of diversity. One minus Shannon entropy divided by the natural log of the number of unique clonotypes was used as the definition of clonality. The Youden index of ROC curves was used to select progression-free survival cut-offs for repertoire metrics, and analyses were performed in R 3.5.3. Using fastp trimming at Q25 and MiXCR clonotype assembly, TCRdb reanalyzed the public sequencing data and kept in-frame beta chains. Entries are consolidated by CDR3 protein sequence, retaining the most common genes and DNA. The V and J calls were determined by TCRdb, not by the authors. A total of around 11,000 distinct CDR3 sequences appear in this sample, roughly 51% of them only once. The top ten clonotypes cover roughly 7% of the sample.

Study-wide findings and limitations: The study was limited by its small cohort and short follow-up, and the findings require independent validation. Whether the expanded TCR clones were tumor-specific was not determined. All reported P values were unadjusted for multiple comparisons. After SBRT, the number of unique TCR clones decreased (median roughly 10,000 before versus several thousand after; Wilcoxon paired P=0.011). TRBV and TRBJ usage frequencies reportedly differed by metastasis status, in two V genes at baseline and in under 10 V and two J genes after SBRT. Post-SBRT Shannon entropy and its change from baseline were lower in patients who developed distant metastases; baseline Shannon entropy was not associated with metastases.

Based on the germline V gene, the CDR1 and CDR2 sequences are SGHVS and FQNEAQ. The germline V end is reduced by 4 bases and the J end by 4 bases; junction bases left unmatched: 11. The CDR3, from cysteine to phenylalanine, totals 18 residues. The entry retains the CDR3 DNA only, 54 bases that are in frame from base 1. All patients had node-negative disease on CT and PET/CT, and none had a history of other malignancies or prior chemotherapy or radiotherapy. About 6.3 milliliters of peripheral venous blood were drawn into EDTA tubes at each of two time points. PBMCs were isolated by Ficoll-Paque Plus density-gradient centrifugation. Immediately after collection, samples were stored at -80 degrees C until analysis.

In this chain, TRBV7-8 is recombined with TRBJ2-6, with 9 middle bases fitting TRBD1. The source is a donor older than 45 with non-small cell lung cancer. Sequenced material: PBMCs, taken before or after stereotactic body radiation therapy (not recorded which). The CDR3 protein sequence reads: CASSSRPGTGFGANVLTF. The DNA reads as follows: TGTGCCAGCAGCTCACGTCCCGGGACAGGGTTCGGGGCCAACGTCCTGACTTTC.